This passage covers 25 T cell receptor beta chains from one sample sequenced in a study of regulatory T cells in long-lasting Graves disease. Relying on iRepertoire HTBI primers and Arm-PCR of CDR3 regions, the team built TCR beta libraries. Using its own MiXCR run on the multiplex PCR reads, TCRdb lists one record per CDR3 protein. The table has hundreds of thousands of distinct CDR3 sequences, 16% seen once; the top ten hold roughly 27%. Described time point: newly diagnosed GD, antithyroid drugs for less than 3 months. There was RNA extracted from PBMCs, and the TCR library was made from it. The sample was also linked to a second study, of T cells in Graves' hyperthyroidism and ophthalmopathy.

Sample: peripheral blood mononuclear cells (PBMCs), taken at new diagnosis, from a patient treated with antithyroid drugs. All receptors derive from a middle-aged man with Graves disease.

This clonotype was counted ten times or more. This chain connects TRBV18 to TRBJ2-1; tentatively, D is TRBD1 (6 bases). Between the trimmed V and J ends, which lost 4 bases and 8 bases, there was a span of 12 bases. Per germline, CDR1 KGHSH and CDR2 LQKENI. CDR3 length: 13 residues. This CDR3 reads CASSQTGLDEQFF. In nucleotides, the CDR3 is TGTGCCAGCTCACAGACAGGACTTGATGAGCAGTTCTTC.

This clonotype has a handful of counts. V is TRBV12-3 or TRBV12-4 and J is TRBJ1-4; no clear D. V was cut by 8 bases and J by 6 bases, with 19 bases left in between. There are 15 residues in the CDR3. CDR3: CASRPGGRFDEKLFF. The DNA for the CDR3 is TGTGCCAGCCGACCGGGTGGCAGATTTGATGAAAAACTGTTTTTT.

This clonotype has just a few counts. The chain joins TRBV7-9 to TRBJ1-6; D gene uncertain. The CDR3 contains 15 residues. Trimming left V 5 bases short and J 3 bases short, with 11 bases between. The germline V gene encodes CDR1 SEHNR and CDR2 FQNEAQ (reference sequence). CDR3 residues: CASSGHSNYNSPLHF. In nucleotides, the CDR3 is TGTGCCAGCAGCGGGCACAGTAACTATAATTCACCCCTCCACTTT.

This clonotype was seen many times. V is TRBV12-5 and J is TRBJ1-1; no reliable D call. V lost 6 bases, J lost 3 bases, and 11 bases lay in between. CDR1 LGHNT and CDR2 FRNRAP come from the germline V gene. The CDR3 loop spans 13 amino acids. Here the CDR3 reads CASGGRADTEAFF. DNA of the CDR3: TGTGCTAGTGGAGGGAGGGCGGACACTGAAGCTTTCTTT.

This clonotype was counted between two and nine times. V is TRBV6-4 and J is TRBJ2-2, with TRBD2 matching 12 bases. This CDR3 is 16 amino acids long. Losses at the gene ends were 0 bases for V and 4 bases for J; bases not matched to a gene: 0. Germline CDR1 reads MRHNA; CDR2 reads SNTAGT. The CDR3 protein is CASSDSTSGGTGELFF. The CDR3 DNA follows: TGTGCCAGCAGTGACTCGACTAGCGGGGGCACCGGGGAGCTGTTTTTT.

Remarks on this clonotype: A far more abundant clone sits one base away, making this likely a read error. CDR3: CASSLAEHYEQYF. CDR3 in DNA: TGTGCCAGCAGCTTAGCAGAGCACTACGAGCAGTACTTC. The chain uses TRBV7-3 and TRBJ2-7; D not resolved. CDR1 is SGHTA and CDR2 is FQGTGA in the germline V gene. Trimming removed 2 bases at V and 3 bases at J, with 8 bases between. The CDR3 covers 13 residues.

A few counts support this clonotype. For the CDR3, the DNA is TGCAGTGCTAGACCCCCAGCCTCCCCCTGGGACACGGGCTACGAGCAGTACTTC. This translates into CSARPPASPWDTGYEQYF. The V and J genes are TRBV20-1 and TRBJ2-7; tentative D call: TRBD1 (6 bases). This CDR3 is built from 18 residues. V was pared by 2 bases and J by 3 bases, with 26 bases between. Per germline, CDR1 DFQATT and CDR2 SNEGSKA (reference sequence).

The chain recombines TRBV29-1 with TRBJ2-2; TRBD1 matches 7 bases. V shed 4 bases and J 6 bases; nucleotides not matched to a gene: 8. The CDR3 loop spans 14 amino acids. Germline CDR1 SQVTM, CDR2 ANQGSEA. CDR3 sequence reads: CSVVRQGDAGELFF. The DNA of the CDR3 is TGCAGCGTTGTAAGGCAGGGGGACGCCGGGGAGCTGTTTTTT.

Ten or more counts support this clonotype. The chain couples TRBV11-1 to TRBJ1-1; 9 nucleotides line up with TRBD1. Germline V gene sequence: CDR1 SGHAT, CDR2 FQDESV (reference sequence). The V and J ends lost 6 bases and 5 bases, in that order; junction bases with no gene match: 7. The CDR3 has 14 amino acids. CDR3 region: CASRPDRGRTEAFF. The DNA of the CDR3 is TGTGCCAGCAGACCGGACAGGGGTCGAACTGAAGCTTTCTTT.

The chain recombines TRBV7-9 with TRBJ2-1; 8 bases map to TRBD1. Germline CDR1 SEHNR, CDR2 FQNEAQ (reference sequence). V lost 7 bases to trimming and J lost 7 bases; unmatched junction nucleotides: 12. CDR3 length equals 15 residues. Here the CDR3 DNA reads TGTGCCAGCACCCGGGGACAGGTTTACGGGAATGAGCAGTTCTTC. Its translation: CASTRGQVYGNEQFF.

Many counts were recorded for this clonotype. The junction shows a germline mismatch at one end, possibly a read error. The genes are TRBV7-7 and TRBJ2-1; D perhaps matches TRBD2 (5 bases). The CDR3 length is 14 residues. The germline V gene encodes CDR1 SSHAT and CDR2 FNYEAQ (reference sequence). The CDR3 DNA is TGTGCTAGCAGCAAGAGCCGAGGGTCCAATGAGCAGTTCTTC. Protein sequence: CASSKSRGSNEQFF.

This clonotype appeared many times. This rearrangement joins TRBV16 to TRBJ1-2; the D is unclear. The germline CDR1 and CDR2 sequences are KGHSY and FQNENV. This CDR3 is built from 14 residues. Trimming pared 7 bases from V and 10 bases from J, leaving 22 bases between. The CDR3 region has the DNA TGTGCCAGCATGTTTCCGCGGACCGCCCGCGACTACACCTTC. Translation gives CASMFPRTARDYTF.

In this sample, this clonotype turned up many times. CDR3 in amino acids: CASSYTSRSSYNEQFF. The CDR3 DNA follows: TGTGCCAGCAGTTACACCTCACGAAGCTCCTACAATGAGCAGTTCTTC. The rearrangement uses TRBV6-5 and TRBJ2-1; D is uncertain. This CDR3 region has 16 residues. Germline V gene lookup returns CDR1 MNHEY and CDR2 SVGAGI. V lost 2 bases and J 0 bases, leaving 11 bases between the germline ends.

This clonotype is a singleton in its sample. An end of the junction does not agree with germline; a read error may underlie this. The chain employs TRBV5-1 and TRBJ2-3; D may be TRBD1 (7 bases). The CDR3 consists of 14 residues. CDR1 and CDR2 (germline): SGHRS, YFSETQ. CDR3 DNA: TGCACCAGCATCCAGGGGGGTAGCACAGATACGCAGTATTTT. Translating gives CTSIQGGSTDTQYF.

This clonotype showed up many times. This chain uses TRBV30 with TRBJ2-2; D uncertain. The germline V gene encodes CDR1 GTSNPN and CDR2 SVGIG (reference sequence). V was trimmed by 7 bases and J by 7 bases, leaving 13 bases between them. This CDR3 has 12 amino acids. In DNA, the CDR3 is TGTGCCTCGACGACCGGTGGCGGGGAGCTGTTTTTT. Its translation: CASTTGGGELFF.

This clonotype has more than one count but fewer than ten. The CDR3 coding sequence is TGCGCCAGCAGTAACCCGGGACAGGGGACCTACGAGCAGTACTTC. It is translated as CASSNPGQGTYEQYF. V gene TRBV4-1 combines with J gene TRBJ2-7; 10 positions agree with TRBD1. The ends lost 6 bases at V and 2 bases at J; junction bases unmatched: 7. In germline, CDR1 is MGHRA, CDR2 YSYEKL. The CDR3 covers 15 residues.

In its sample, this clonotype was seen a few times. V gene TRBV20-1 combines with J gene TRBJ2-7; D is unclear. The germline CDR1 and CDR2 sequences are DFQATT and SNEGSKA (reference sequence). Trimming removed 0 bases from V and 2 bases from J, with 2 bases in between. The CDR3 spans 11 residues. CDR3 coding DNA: TGCAGTGCTAGAGATCCCTACGAGCAGTACTTC. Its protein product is CSARDPYEQYF.

CDR3 loop: CASSYSRSPQYF. CDR3 DNA: TGTGCCAGCAGTTACTCGAGGTCTCCGCAGTATTTT. The gene calls are TRBV6-5 and TRBJ1-1; unclear D gene. The end of the DNA is better explained by TRBJ2-3, so the J call may be wrong. Germline CDR1 reads MNHEY; CDR2 reads SVGAGI. This CDR3 region has 12 residues.

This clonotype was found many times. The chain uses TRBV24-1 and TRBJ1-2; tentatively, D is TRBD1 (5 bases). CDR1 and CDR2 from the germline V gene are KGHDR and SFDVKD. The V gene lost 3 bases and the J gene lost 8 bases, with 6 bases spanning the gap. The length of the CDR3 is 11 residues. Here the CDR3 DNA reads TGTGCCACCAGTGATCAGGGCGGCTACACCTTC. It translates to CATSDQGGYTF.

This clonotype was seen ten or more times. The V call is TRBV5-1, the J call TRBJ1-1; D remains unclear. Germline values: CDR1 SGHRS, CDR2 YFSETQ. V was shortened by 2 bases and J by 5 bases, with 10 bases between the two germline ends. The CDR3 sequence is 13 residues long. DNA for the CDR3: TGCGCCAGCAGCTTTGGGAGAGGGACTGAAGCTTTCTTT. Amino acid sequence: CASSFGRGTEAFF.

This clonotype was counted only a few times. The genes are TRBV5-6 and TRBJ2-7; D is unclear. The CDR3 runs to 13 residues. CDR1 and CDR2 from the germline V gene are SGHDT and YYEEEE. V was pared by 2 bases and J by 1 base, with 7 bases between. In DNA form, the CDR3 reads TGTGCCAGCAGCTTTCGATATTCCTACGAGCAGTACTTC. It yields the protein CASSFRYSYEQYF.

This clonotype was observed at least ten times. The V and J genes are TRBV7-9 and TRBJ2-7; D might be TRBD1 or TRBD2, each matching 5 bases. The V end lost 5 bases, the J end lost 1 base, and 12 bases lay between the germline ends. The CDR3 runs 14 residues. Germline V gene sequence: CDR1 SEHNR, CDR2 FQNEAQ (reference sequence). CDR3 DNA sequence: TGTGCCAGCAGCGTGGGGACGGCATCCTACGAGCAGTACTTC. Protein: CASSVGTASYEQYF.

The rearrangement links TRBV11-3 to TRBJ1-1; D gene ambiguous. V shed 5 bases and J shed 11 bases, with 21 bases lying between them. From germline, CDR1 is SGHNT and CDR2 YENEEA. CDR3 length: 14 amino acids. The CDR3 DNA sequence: TGTGCCAGCAGCATCGCGGCTTACAGCCCCGATGCTTTCTTT. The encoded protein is CASSIAAYSPDAFF.

The CDR3 coding sequence is TGTGCCAGCAGTACTCCGTCCCCGGTTAGGCAAGAGACCCAGTACTTC. Protein product: CASSTPSPVRQETQYF. The rearrangement links TRBV28 to TRBJ2-5; D unclear. The CDR3 is made up of 16 amino acids. Germline V gene lookup returns CDR1 MDHEN and CDR2 SYDVKM. Trimming took off 5 bases at V and 2 bases at J, with 18 bases between the two ends.

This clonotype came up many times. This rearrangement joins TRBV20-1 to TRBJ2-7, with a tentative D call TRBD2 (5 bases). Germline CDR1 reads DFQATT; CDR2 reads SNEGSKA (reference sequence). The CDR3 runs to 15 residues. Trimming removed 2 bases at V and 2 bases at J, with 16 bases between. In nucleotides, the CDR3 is TGCAGTGCTAGAAGGGCTTCTAGCAGCCCCTACGAGCAGTACTTC. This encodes CSARRASSSPYEQYF.